Each of the 27 T cell receptor beta chains below was sequenced from the same sample in a study of blood T cell repertoires in COVID-19. Sequenced by immunoSEQ multiplex PCR; TCRdb stores in-frame clones only, minus some. This sample has more than 95,000 clones, with 65% to 80% found just once. Sequenced: peripheral blood. The receptors derive from a man aged 50 to 60 with acute or convalescent COVID-19.

J is TRBJ2-3 and V is TRBV6-5; D is possibly TRBD2 (6 bases). The CDR3 has 12 amino acids. The germline V and J ends were trimmed by 6 bases and 6 bases, with 10 bases remaining between them. CDR1 is MNHEY, CDR2 SVGAGI, per germline. This chain's CDR3 is CASSHLADTQYF. In nucleotides, the CDR3 is TGTGCCAGCAGCCACCTAGCGGATACGCAGTATTTT.

The chain has TRBV7-9 and TRBJ2-4; TRBD1 matches at 9 bases. Per the germline V gene, CDR1 is SEHNR and CDR2 is FQNEAQ (reference sequence). V lost 5 bases and J lost 6; bases outside the gene matches: 5. CDR3 length: 14 amino acids. As DNA, the CDR3 is TGTGCCAGCAGCCTACAGGGGGCTGGAAACATTCAGTACTTC. Protein product: CASSLQGAGNIQYF.

The chain couples TRBV6-5 to TRBJ1-1; D is uncertain. Per the germline V gene, CDR1 is MNHEY and CDR2 is SVGAGI. Trimming pared 6 bases from V and 5 bases from J, leaving 13 bases between. The CDR3 extends over 13 amino acids. The CDR3 DNA reads TGTGCCAGCAGATCCCAGACGGGAACTGAAGCTTTCTTT. Translation gives CASRSQTGTEAFF.

This clone is a singleton in its sample. J is TRBJ2-1 and V is TRBV25-1, with TRBD2 as a possible D gene (7 bases). CDR1 is MGHDK and CDR2 is SYGVNS in the germline V gene. The CDR3 loop spans 15 amino acids. The V end lost 7 bases, the J end lost 7 bases, and 20 bases lay between the germline ends. CDR3 nucleotide sequence: TGTGCCAGCACCAACTCGGGGGGCAGCGGTAATGAGCAGTTCTTC. Residues: CASTNSGGSGNEQFF.

The V gene is TRBV6-6, the J gene TRBJ1-2; D is possibly TRBD1 (6 bases). CDR3 length: 17 amino acids. Germline V gene sequence: CDR1 MNHNY, CDR2 SVGAGI (reference sequence). Trimming took off 5 bases at V and 5 bases at J, with 24 bases between the two ends. As DNA, the CDR3 is TGTGCCAGCAGTCCCATTGTGGGGGGGCGATTCCAATATGGCTACACCTTC. Protein product: CASSPIVGGRFQYGYTF.

The gene calls are TRBV2 and TRBJ2-7; tentatively, D is TRBD1 (5 bases). The V gene's germline CDR1 is SNHLY and CDR2 FYNNEI. CDR3 size: 14 residues. Trimming removed 7 bases at V and 6 bases at J, with 19 bases between. CDR3: CASKSVVRAREQYF. DNA of the CDR3: TGTGCCAGCAAGAGTGTGGTCAGGGCTCGCGAGCAGTACTTC.

J is TRBJ1-5 and V is TRBV19; D not resolved. CDR1 and CDR2 (germline): LNHDA, SQIVND (reference sequence). V lost 7 bases and J lost 5, with 15 bases in between. The length of the CDR3 is 14 residues. Written as DNA, the CDR3 is TGTGCCAGTACCATAGCCCCGCCCGATCAGCCCCAGCATTTT. It encodes CASTIAPPDQPQHF.

V is TRBV19 and J is TRBJ1-2; D perhaps matches TRBD1 (6 bases). The germline V gene encodes CDR1 LNHDA and CDR2 SQIVND (reference sequence). The CDR3 runs to 14 residues. V shed 3 bases and J shed 4 bases, with 12 bases lying between them. The CDR3 here is CASSIYQGIYGYTF. Written as DNA, the CDR3 is TGTGCCAGTAGTATCTACCAGGGGATCTATGGCTACACCTTC.

The CDR3 reads CASSQPGKSSSYNEQFF. The CDR3 DNA reads TGTGCCAGCAGCCAACCGGGGAAGAGTAGCTCCTACAATGAGCAGTTCTTC. V usage is TRBV3-1 (or the pseudogene TRBV3-2) and J usage is TRBJ2-1; tentative D call: TRBD2 (5 bases). V lost 2 bases and J lost 0, with 14 bases in between. Germline values: CDR1 LGHDT, CDR2 YNNKEL (reference sequence). The CDR3 has 17 amino acids.

V and J are TRBV14 and TRBJ2-2; D possibly corresponds to TRBD2 (5 bases). The CDR3 is 14 amino acids. In germline, CDR1 is SGHDN, CDR2 FVKESK. The germline V and J ends were trimmed by 4 bases and 7 bases, with 13 bases remaining between them. The CDR3 protein is CASSPRRSGGELFF. The DNA of the CDR3 is TGTGCCAGCAGCCCGAGGAGGTCCGGCGGGGAGCTGTTTTTT.

The rearrangement uses TRBV14 and TRBJ2-2; 7 positions match TRBD1. Germline trimming cut 4 bases from V and 7 bases from J; bases unmatched to any gene: 6. Germline CDR1 reads SGHDN; CDR2 reads FVKESK. The CDR3 sequence is 14 residues long. The CDR3 DNA sequence: TGTGCCAGCAGCCGACAGGGAAGCGTCGGGGAGCTGTTTTTT. Encoded protein: CASSRQGSVGELFF.

This sequence joins TRBV10-3 and TRBJ2-3, with TRBD2 identical over 15 bases. Germline V gene lookup returns CDR1 ENHRY and CDR2 SYGVKD. The CDR3 loop spans 19 amino acids. Germline trimming cut 6 bases from V and 1 base from J; bases unmatched to any gene: 11. CDR3 nucleotide sequence: TGTGCCATCAGGGGGACTAGCGGGAGGAGGGTTTCTGGCACAGATACGCAGTATTTT. Protein product: CAIRGTSGRRVSGTDTQYF.

The chain couples TRBV18 to TRBJ1-6; 7 positions match TRBD1. The ends lost 5 bases at V and 10 bases at J; junction bases unmatched: 14. Per germline, CDR1 KGHSH and CDR2 LQKENI. The CDR3 contains 16 residues. This CDR3 reads CASSAYQGEGESPLHF. The CDR3 DNA follows: TGTGCCAGCTCAGCCTACCAGGGGGAAGGGGAATCACCCCTCCACTTT.

The chain joins TRBV2 to TRBJ1-6, with a tentative D call TRBD1 (6 bases). The CDR3 covers 13 residues. Looked up from germline, CDR1 is SNHLY and CDR2 is FYNNEI. Trimming removed 1 base at V and 10 bases at J, with 8 bases between. CDR3 nucleotides: TGTGCCAGCAGTGAAGGCAGGGGCTCACCCCTCCACTTT. It yields the protein CASSEGRGSPLHF.

The rearrangement uses TRBV28 and TRBJ1-5, with D perhaps TRBD1 (5 bases). CDR3 size: 14 residues. V shed 5 bases and J shed 6 bases, with 14 bases lying between them. CDR1 is MDHEN, CDR2 SYDVKM, per germline. CDR3 sequence reads: CASSPPGFGQPQHF. In DNA form, the CDR3 reads TGTGCCAGCAGTCCCCCAGGGTTCGGTCAGCCCCAGCATTTT.

The genes are TRBV27 and TRBJ2-6; D call uncertain. Germline values: CDR1 MNHEY, CDR2 SMNVEV (reference sequence). Trimming removed 3 bases from V and 0 bases from J, with 6 bases in between. The CDR3 spans 15 residues. The CDR3 bases are TGTGCCAGCAGTTTCCTAAGCTCTGGGGCCAACGTCCTGACTTTC. This translates into CASSFLSSGANVLTF.

The V and J genes are TRBV5-6 and TRBJ1-1, with no clear D. CDR3 length equals 15 residues. Germline lookup yields CDR1 SGHDT and CDR2 YYEEEE. With 2 bases removed from V and 10 bases from J, the gap between germline ends came to 21 bases. CDR3 sequence: CASSFWSRGKWGAFF. The CDR3 DNA follows: TGTGCCAGCAGCTTCTGGAGCAGAGGGAAATGGGGAGCTTTCTTT.

The rearrangement links TRBV11-2 to TRBJ2-7; 9 bases agree with TRBD2. Trimming took 2 bases from V and 7 from J; bases not matched to a gene: 9. Germline-derived CDR1 and CDR2 are SGHAT and FQNNGV. The CDR3 spans 15 residues. The CDR3 is CASSLQGGRAGEQYF. The CDR3 nucleotides are TGTGCCAGCAGCTTACAGGGCGGGAGGGCCGGAGAGCAGTACTTC. Drawing the rest from reference TRBV11-2 and TRBJ2-7, the complete variable domain is EAGVAQSPRYKIIEKRQSVAFWCNPISGHATLYWYQQILGQGPKLLIQFQNNGVVDDSQLPKDRFSAERLKGVDSTLKIQPAKLEDSAVYLCASSLQGGRAGEQYFGPGTRLTVT.

V and J are TRBV27 and TRBJ2-3, with 7 bases lining up with TRBD1. The CDR3 contains 15 residues. The ends lost 4 bases at V and 0 bases at J; junction bases unmatched: 4. Germline CDR1 and CDR2: MNHEY and SMNVEV (reference sequence). CDR3 in DNA: TGTGCCAGCAGTTCGGGACAGAGGAGCACAGATACGCAGTATTTT. This gives the protein CASSSGQRSTDTQYF.

V usage is TRBV7-8 and J usage is TRBJ2-5, with 8 bases lining up with TRBD2. Germline-derived CDR1 and CDR2 are SGHVS and FQNEAQ. J lost 3 bases, V lost 3 bases, and 3 bases had no gene match. This CDR3 is built from 14 residues. This CDR3 reads CASSLRRGEETQYF. CDR3 coding DNA: TGTGCCAGCAGCTTGAGGCGGGGGGAAGAGACCCAGTACTTC.

The chain combines TRBV6-5 with TRBJ2-5, with TRBD2 matching 7 bases. The germline CDR1 and CDR2 sequences are MNHEY and SVGAGI. V trimming: 10 bases; J trimming: 0 bases; junction bases outside the gene matches: 8. This CDR3 spans 14 amino acids. Written as DNA, the CDR3 is TGTGCCATCATGCGGGGGTTATACCAAGAGACCCAGTACTTC. Translated, it gives CAIMRGLYQETQYF.

The chain links TRBV12-5 to TRBJ1-3; D perhaps matches TRBD1 (5 bases). The CDR3 is made up of 12 amino acids. V was clipped by 8 bases and J by 1 base, with 6 bases between them. Per germline, CDR1 LGHNT and CDR2 FRNRAP. The CDR3 sequence: CASTGSGNTIYF. CDR3 DNA sequence: TGTGCTAGTACAGGATCTGGAAACACCATATATTTT.

The chain carries TRBV27 and TRBJ2-3; 7 bases map to TRBD2. J was trimmed by 3 bases and V by 3 bases; bases with no gene match: 21. CDR3 size: 20 residues. Germline V gene lookup returns CDR1 MNHEY and CDR2 SMNVEV (reference sequence). The DNA for the CDR3 is TGTGCCAGCAGTTTCCGAGGCCCTACGACTTTGGGGGGAGGGACAGATACGCAGTATTTT. Protein sequence: CASSFRGPTTLGGGTDTQYF.

The V call is TRBV27, the J call TRBJ1-2; 9 bases are shared with TRBD1. J lost 2 bases, V lost 4 bases, and 2 bases had no gene match. There are 14 residues in the CDR3. The germline CDR1 and CDR2 sequences are MNHEY and SMNVEV (reference sequence). Written as DNA, the CDR3 is TGTGCCAGCAGTTGGACAGGGGACAACTATGGCTACACCTTC. Protein sequence: CASSWTGDNYGYTF.

The genes are TRBV11-2 and TRBJ2-1, with a weak D call TRBD2 (5 bases). The V gene lost 5 bases and the J gene lost 4 bases, with 12 bases spanning the gap. This CDR3 contains 14 residues. Germline V gene lookup returns CDR1 SGHAT and CDR2 FQNNGV. CDR3 coding DNA: TGTGCCAGCAGCCTATCCGGGATTTACAATGAGCAGTTCTTC. It codes for CASSLSGIYNEQFF.

Many counts were recorded for this clone. Other nucleotide sequences from this sample produce the same CDR3. The chain carries TRBV10-3 and TRBJ1-5, with D hard to call. Germline CDR1 is ENHRY and CDR2 is SYGVKD. V was clipped by 0 bases and J by 2 bases, with 8 bases between them. The CDR3 has 15 residues. CDR3 DNA: TGTGCCATCAGTGAGTCCAGAGGAGGCAATCAGCCCCAGCATTTT. This encodes CAISESRGGNQPQHF.

The rearrangement joins TRBV4-1 to TRBJ1-2, with 7 bases that match TRBD1. The CDR3 has 16 amino acids. V trimming: 1 base; J trimming: 8 bases; junction bases outside the gene matches: 13. The germline V gene has CDR1 MGHRA and CDR2 YSYEKL. CDR3 bases: TGCGCCAGCAGCCAAGGCCTCGGGACAGACCTTAGAGGCTACACCTTC. This gives the protein CASSQGLGTDLRGYTF.